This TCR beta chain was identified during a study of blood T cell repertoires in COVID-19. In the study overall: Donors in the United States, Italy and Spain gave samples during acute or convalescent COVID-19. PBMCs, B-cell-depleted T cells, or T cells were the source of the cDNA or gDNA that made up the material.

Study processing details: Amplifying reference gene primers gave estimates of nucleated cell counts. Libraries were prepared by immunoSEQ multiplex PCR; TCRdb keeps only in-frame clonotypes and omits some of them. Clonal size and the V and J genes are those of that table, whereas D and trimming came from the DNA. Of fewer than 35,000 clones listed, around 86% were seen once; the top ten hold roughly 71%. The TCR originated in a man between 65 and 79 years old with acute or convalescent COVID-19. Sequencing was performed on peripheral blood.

CDR3: CASSLTGLTGNTIYF. CDR3 nucleotides: TGTGCCAGCAGTCTAACAGGGTTGACTGGAAACACCATATATTTT. The chain links TRBV6-5 to TRBJ1-3; possible D gene TRBD1, 6 bases. V was shortened by 5 bases and J by 2 bases, with 13 bases between the two germline ends. There are 15 residues in the CDR3. In germline, CDR1 is MNHEY, CDR2 SVGAGI.